This T cell receptor beta chain was recorded in a study of T cells in Graves' hyperthyroidism and ophthalmopathy. Germline V gene data show CDR1 as MNHNS and CDR2 as SASEGT. This CDR3 is 16 amino acids long. Losses at the gene ends were 0 bases for V and 4 bases for J; bases not matched to a gene: 7. Amplified TCR beta CDR3 regions derived from RNA transcripts. With the HTBI primer set, the TCR CDR3 went through a first round of RT-PCR. TCRdb re-analysed the multiplex PCR reads in MiXCR, keeping a single row per CDR3 protein. Of under 350,000 distinct CDR3 sequences in the sample, about an eighth are singletons; the top ten hold almost 8%. This clonotype was picked up many times.

The sequenced material came from blood. The J gene is TRBJ2-3, the V gene TRBV6-1, with 7 bases that match TRBD2. The receptor was derived from a woman in her twenties or thirties with Graves' hyperthyroidism that later progressed to Graves' ophthalmopathy. The chain's CDR3 is CASSEAVAGAPDTQYF. The CDR3 DNA is TGTGCCAGCAGTGAAGCCGTGGCGGGAGCCCCAGATACGCAGTATTTT.